The 26 T cell receptor beta chains listed next were all sequenced from one sample in a study of early stage breast cancer tumors. Using immunoSEQ multiplex PCR, the repertoire was profiled, and TCRdb retains in-frame clones only, with some absent. The repertoire holds over 7,500 clones, with 60% to 75% as singletons. Input material: breast tumor tissue. The receptors shown here come from a person aged 55-75 years with breast cancer.

This chain connects TRBV19 to TRBJ2-2; maybe TRBD1 (6 bases). Trimming took off 8 bases at V and 0 bases at J, with 16 bases between the two ends. Germline V gene sequence: CDR1 LNHDA, CDR2 SQIVND (reference sequence). The CDR3 loop spans 16 amino acids. CDR3 sequence: CASSITGTPNTGELFF. The CDR3 DNA sequence: TGTGCCAGTTCGATCACCGGGACACCGAACACCGGGGAGCTGTTTTTT.

The V and J genes are TRBV19 and TRBJ2-1; the D call may be TRBD1 or TRBD2 (6 bases each). V shed 2 bases and J shed 6 bases, with 17 bases lying between them. CDR1 LNHDA and CDR2 SQIVND come from the germline V gene (reference sequence). The length of the CDR3 is 16 residues. In nucleotides, the CDR3 is TGTGCCAGTAGTATACAGGGGCTGGGGGGCAGCAATGAGCAGTTCTTC. This encodes CASSIQGLGGSNEQFF.

This clone was seen more than once but under ten times. The rearrangement joins TRBV6-6 to TRBJ2-2; possibly TRBD1 or TRBD2 for D (5 bases each). Germline values: CDR1 MNHNY, CDR2 SVGAGI (reference sequence). The CDR3 loop spans 13 amino acids. Trimming removed 0 bases at V and 7 bases at J, with 6 bases between. The CDR3 DNA is TGTGCCAGCAGTTACTCGAGGGGCGGGGAGCTGTTTTTT. Encoded protein: CASSYSRGGELFF.

This rearrangement joins TRBV6-1 to TRBJ2-1, with D perhaps TRBD2 (6 bases). The CDR3 sequence is 15 residues long. Germline loops: CDR1 MNHNS, CDR2 SASEGT. Trimming pared 7 bases from V and 0 bases from J, leaving 13 bases between. DNA for the CDR3: TGTGCCAGCACGGAGGGGCCAAGCTCCTACAATGAGCAGTTCTTC. Translated, it gives CASTEGPSSYNEQFF.

The chain links TRBV15 to TRBJ2-7, with D maybe TRBD2 (5 bases). Germline V gives CDR1 LNHNV, CDR2 YYDKDF (reference sequence). V lost 1 base and J lost 0, with 13 bases in between. This CDR3 contains 16 residues. The CDR3 DNA reads TGTGCCACCAGCAGAGGAGGCGGGCCTAGCTCCTACGAGCAGTACTTC. It is translated as CATSRGGGPSSYEQYF.

In its sample, this clone is large (0.1 to 1%). The chain recombines TRBV5-4 with TRBJ2-1; D remains ambiguous. Per the germline V gene, CDR1 is SGHNT and CDR2 is YYREEE (reference sequence). The CDR3 loop spans 13 amino acids. The V and J ends lost 5 bases and 2 bases respectively, with 8 bases between them. This chain's CDR3 is CASRTDAYNEQFF. Written as DNA, the CDR3 is TGTGCCAGCAGAACAGATGCCTACAATGAGCAGTTCTTC. The whole variable domain, remainder taken from reference TRBV5-4 and TRBJ2-1, is ETGVTQSPTHLIKTRGQQVTLRCSSQSGHNTVSWYQQALGQGPQFIFQYYREEENGRGNFPPRFSGLQFPNYSSELNVNALELDDSALYLCASRTDAYNEQFFGPGTRLTVL.

The V call is TRBV6-5, the J call TRBJ2-7; the match to TRBD1 covers 10 bases. In germline, CDR1 is MNHEY, CDR2 SVGAGI. V dropped 0 bases and J dropped 4; count of bases not matched to a gene: 3. This CDR3 has 15 amino acids. DNA of the CDR3: TGTGCCAGCAGTTACTCCGGGACAGGGGTATACGAGCAGTACTTC. It specifies CASSYSGTGVYEQYF.

In DNA form, the CDR3 reads TGTGCCAGCAGTTACTCCCGGGATCGGGGCACTGAAGCTTTCTTT. It encodes CASSYSRDRGTEAFF. This rearrangement joins TRBV6-6 to TRBJ1-1; no clear D. This CDR3 is 15 amino acids long. Per the germline V gene, CDR1 is MNHNY and CDR2 is SVGAGI (reference sequence). V shed 0 bases and J shed 4 bases, with 12 bases lying between them.

This clone was counted only a few times. The V and J genes are TRBV5-1 and TRBJ1-1, with D hard to call. Germline CDR1 reads SGHRS; CDR2 reads YFSETQ. The CDR3 has 14 amino acids. Trimming shortened V by 4 bases and J by 4 bases, and 14 bases separated the two germline ends. The CDR3 spells CASSPRADSTEAFF. The CDR3 DNA is TGCGCCAGCAGCCCCCGGGCCGATAGCACTGAAGCTTTCTTT.

The V call is TRBV7-6, the J call TRBJ2-1, with unresolved D. V dropped 5 bases and J dropped 14 bases, with 16 bases sitting between them. CDR1 is SGHVS and CDR2 is FNYEAQ in the germline V gene. The CDR3 consists of 12 residues. CDR3 region: CASSPTFELKFF. The CDR3 bases are TGTGCCAGCAGCCCCACTTTTGAACTGAAGTTCTTC.

This clone occurred a few times. The chain joins TRBV30 to TRBJ1-5, with TRBD1 identical over 8 bases. The CDR3 spans 13 residues. The J segment lost 5 bases and the V segment lost 2 bases, leaving 2 bases of the junction unmatched. CDR1 and CDR2 (germline): GTSNPN, SVGIG (reference sequence). The CDR3: CAWSKQGDQPQHF. DNA of the CDR3: TGTGCCTGGAGTAAACAGGGGGATCAGCCCCAGCATTTT. Combining the CDR3 with reference TRBV30 and TRBJ1-5 gives the whole variable domain SQTIHQWPATLVQPVGSPLSLECTVEGTSNPNLYWYRQAAGRGLQLLFYSVGIGQISSEVPQNLSASRPQDRQFILSSKKLLLSDSGFYLCAWSKQGDQPQHFGDGTRLSIL.

The rearrangement links TRBV14 to TRBJ2-6; TRBD1 or TRBD2 may be the D gene (5 bases each). The V end lost 1 base, the J end lost 0 bases, and 7 bases lay between the germline ends. CDR1 is SGHDN, CDR2 FVKESK, per germline. The CDR3 is made up of 16 amino acids. CDR3 nucleotide sequence: TGTGCCAGCAGCCAAGGGGGGTTCTCTGGGGCCAACGTCCTGACTTTC. Its translation is CASSQGGFSGANVLTF.

The rearrangement links TRBV2 to TRBJ1-1; possibly TRBD1 for D (6 bases). This CDR3 is built from 13 residues. The germline V gene has CDR1 SNHLY and CDR2 FYNNEI. V was shortened by 7 bases and J by 4 bases, with 13 bases between the two germline ends. CDR3 nucleotide sequence: TGTGCCAGCATGCCGGGGGCGATCACTGAAGCTTTCTTT. This translates into CASMPGAITEAFF.

This chain connects TRBV2 to TRBJ1-5; D possibly corresponds to TRBD1 (5 bases). Trimming removed 5 bases at V and 6 bases at J, with 14 bases between. The CDR3 extends over 14 amino acids. CDR1 SNHLY and CDR2 FYNNEI come from the germline V gene. CDR3 DNA sequence: TGTGCCAGCAGTCCGGCGACAGTCAGTCAGCCCCAGCATTTT. Protein product: CASSPATVSQPQHF. Full variable domain (rest looked up from reference TRBV2 and TRBJ1-5): EPEVTQTPSHQVTQMGQEVILRCVPISNHLYFYWYRQILGQKVEFLVSFYNNEISEKSEIFDDQFSVERPDGSNFTLKIRSTKLEDSAMYFCASSPATVSQPQHFGDGTRLSIL.

CDR3: CASSSGGNNDAQYF. The CDR3 DNA follows: TGTGCCAGTAGTAGCGGGGGGAATAACGACGCGCAGTACTTC. The chain joins TRBV19 to TRBJ2-7; 8 nucleotides match TRBD2. The germline CDR1 and CDR2 sequences are LNHDA and SQIVND (reference sequence). The CDR3 length is 14 residues. V lost 4 bases, J lost 9 bases, and 11 bases stayed unmatched.

With regard to this clone: Other DNA sequences within the sample encode an identical CDR3. This chain links TRBV7-3 with TRBJ2-3; D is perhaps TRBD2 (6 bases). V lost 5 bases and J lost 0, with 9 bases in between. Germline V gene data show CDR1 as SGHTA and CDR2 as FQGTGA. The CDR3 covers 14 residues. Here the CDR3 DNA reads TGTGCCAGCAGCCGGGACTCCAGCACAGATACGCAGTATTTT. As protein: CASSRDSSTDTQYF.

The rearrangement uses TRBV5-1 and TRBJ1-6; TRBD1 matches at 7 bases. Per germline, CDR1 SGHRS and CDR2 YFSETQ. The CDR3 runs to 16 residues. Trimming cost V 7 bases and J 5 bases; bases outside gene matches: 12. The CDR3 DNA reads as TGCGCCAGCGGGACGGGGGACAGAAGTAATAATTCACCCCTCCACTTT. Encoded protein: CASGTGDRSNNSPLHF. Supplemented by reference TRBV5-1 and TRBJ1-6, the full variable domain reads KAGVTQTPRYLIKTRGQQVTLSCSPISGHRSVSWYQQTPGQGLQFLFEYFSETQRNKGNFPGRFSGRQFSNSRSEMNVSTLELGDSALYLCASGTGDRSNNSPLHFGNGTRLTVT.

This clone came up once. The chain uses TRBV15 and TRBJ2-5, with D tentatively TRBD1 (5 bases). The CDR3 runs 13 residues. V was shortened by 5 bases and J by 5 bases, with 12 bases between the two germline ends. Germline values: CDR1 LNHNV, CDR2 YYDKDF (reference sequence). The CDR3 coding sequence is TGTGCCACCAGCCCTCAGGGAAGGGAGACCCAGTACTTC. It specifies CATSPQGRETQYF.

The chain recombines TRBV6-5 with TRBJ2-7, with D maybe TRBD1 (6 bases). V was cut by 6 bases and J by 0 bases, with 12 bases left in between. This CDR3 has 14 residues. Germline V gene sequence: CDR1 MNHEY, CDR2 SVGAGI. CDR3 DNA: TGTGCCAGCAGGCGTACAGGGACCTCCTACGAGCAGTACTTC. This gives the protein CASRRTGTSYEQYF.

The chain recombines TRBV19 with TRBJ2-1, with 11 bases matching TRBD2. From germline, CDR1 is LNHDA and CDR2 SQIVND (reference sequence). The CDR3 contains 16 residues. J lost 6 bases, V lost 4 bases, and 8 bases had no gene match. The CDR3 sequence: CASSKGLAVMGNEQFF. The CDR3 bases are TGTGCCAGTAGTAAGGGACTAGCGGTAATGGGCAATGAGCAGTTCTTC.

J is TRBJ2-1 and V is TRBV5-4; D is unclear. Per the germline V gene, CDR1 is SGHNT and CDR2 is YYREEE (reference sequence). The CDR3 extends over 13 amino acids. V was pared by 2 bases and J by 4 bases, with 7 bases between. DNA for the CDR3: TGTGCCAGCAGCTTAGTATCTTACAATGAGCAGTTCTTC. The encoded protein is CASSLVSYNEQFF.

This clone was seen only once. The chain has TRBV5-1 and TRBJ2-7, with D perhaps being TRBD1 or TRBD2 (5 bases each). Germline CDR1 and CDR2: SGHRS and YFSETQ. The CDR3 has 14 amino acids. V lost 4 bases and J 5 bases, leaving 16 bases between the germline ends. CDR3 DNA sequence: TGCGCCAGCAGCCCCCGGGACCCCTACAACGAGCAGTACTTC. Translated: CASSPRDPYNEQYF.

The chain recombines TRBV7-2 with TRBJ2-1, with 7 positions matching TRBD2. V lost 1 base, J lost 4 bases, and 16 bases stayed unmatched. Germline CDR1 reads SGHTA; CDR2 reads FQGNSA. The CDR3 totals 19 residues. The CDR3 spells CASSLVGIEERDLYNEQFF. CDR3 bases: TGTGCCAGCAGCTTAGTTGGGATAGAGGAGCGGGACCTATACAATGAGCAGTTCTTC.

This chain connects TRBV5-8 to TRBJ1-5; 9 positions match TRBD1. Germline lookup yields CDR1 SGHTS and CDR2 YDEGEE. The CDR3 has 16 residues. V was pared by 0 bases and J by 1 base, with 2 bases of the junction left unmatched. As DNA, the CDR3 is TGTGCCAGCAGCTTGGTACAGGGGGCGAGCAATCAGCCCCAGCATTTT. Protein: CASSLVQGASNQPQHF.

The genes are TRBV6-1 and TRBJ2-1; D unresolved. V was cut by 0 bases and J by 4 bases, with 16 bases left in between. Germline loops: CDR1 MNHNS, CDR2 SASEGT. CDR3 length: 17 amino acids. In DNA form, the CDR3 reads TGTGCCAGCAGTGAAGCACCCCAGATCTGGGGTTACAATGAGCAGTTCTTC. Translation gives CASSEAPQIWGYNEQFF.

The chain uses TRBV10-3 and TRBJ2-5; D unclear. V shed 0 bases and J shed 2 bases, with 7 bases lying between them. CDR1 is ENHRY, CDR2 SYGVKD, per germline. The CDR3 sequence is 14 residues long. Here the CDR3 reads CAISESTLQETQYF. DNA of the CDR3: TGTGCCATCAGTGAGTCGACGCTACAAGAGACCCAGTACTTC.